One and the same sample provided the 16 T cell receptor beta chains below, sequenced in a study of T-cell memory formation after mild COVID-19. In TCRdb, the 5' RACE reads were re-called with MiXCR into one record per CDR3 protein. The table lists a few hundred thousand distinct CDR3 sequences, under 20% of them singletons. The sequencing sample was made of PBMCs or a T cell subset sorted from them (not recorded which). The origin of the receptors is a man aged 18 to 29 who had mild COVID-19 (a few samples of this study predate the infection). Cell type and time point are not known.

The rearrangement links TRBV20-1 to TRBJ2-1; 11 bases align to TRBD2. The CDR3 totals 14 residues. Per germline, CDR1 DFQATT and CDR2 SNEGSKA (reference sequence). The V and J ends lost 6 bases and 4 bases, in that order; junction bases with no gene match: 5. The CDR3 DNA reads TGCAGTGCGCCCAGACTAGCGGGGTACAATGAGCAGTTCTTC. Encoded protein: CSAPRLAGYNEQFF.

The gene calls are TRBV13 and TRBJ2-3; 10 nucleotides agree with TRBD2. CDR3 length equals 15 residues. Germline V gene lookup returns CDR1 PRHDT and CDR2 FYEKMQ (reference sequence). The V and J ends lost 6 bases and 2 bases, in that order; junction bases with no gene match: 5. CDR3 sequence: CASRIAGGTTDTQYF. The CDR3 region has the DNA TGTGCCAGCAGAATAGCGGGGGGAACCACAGATACGCAGTATTTT.

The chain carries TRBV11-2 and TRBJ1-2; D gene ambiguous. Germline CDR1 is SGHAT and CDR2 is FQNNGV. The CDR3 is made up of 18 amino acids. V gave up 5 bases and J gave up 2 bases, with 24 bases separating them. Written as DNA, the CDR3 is TGTGCCAGCAGCACCTCTCAAACGACACGACCGCCAAACTATGGCTACACCTTC. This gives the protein CASSTSQTTRPPNYGYTF.

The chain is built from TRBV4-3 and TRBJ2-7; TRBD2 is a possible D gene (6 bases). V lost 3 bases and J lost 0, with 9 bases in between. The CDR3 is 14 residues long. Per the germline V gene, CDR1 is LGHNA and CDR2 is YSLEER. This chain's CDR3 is CASSQGTFSYEQYF. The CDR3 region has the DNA TGCGCCAGCAGCCAGGGGACTTTCTCCTACGAGCAGTACTTC.

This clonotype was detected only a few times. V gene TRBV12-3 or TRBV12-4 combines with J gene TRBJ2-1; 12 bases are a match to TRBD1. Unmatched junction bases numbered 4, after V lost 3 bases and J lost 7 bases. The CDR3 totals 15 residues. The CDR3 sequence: CASSFRDRGPNEQFF. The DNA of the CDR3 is TGTGCCAGCAGTTTCCGGGACAGGGGGCCGAATGAGCAGTTCTTC.

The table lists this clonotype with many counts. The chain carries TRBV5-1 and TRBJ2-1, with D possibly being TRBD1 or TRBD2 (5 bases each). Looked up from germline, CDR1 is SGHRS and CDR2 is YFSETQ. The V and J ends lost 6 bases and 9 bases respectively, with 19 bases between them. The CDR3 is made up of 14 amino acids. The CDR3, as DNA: TGCGCCAGCAATGAGGGACCGGATCTAGGTGAGCAGTTCTTC. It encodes CASNEGPDLGEQFF.

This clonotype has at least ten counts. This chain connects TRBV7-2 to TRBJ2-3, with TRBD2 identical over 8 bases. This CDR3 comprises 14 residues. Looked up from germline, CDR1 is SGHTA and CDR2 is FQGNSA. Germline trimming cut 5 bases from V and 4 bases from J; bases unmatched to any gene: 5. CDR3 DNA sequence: TGTGCCAGCAGCCGCGGGGGGCCTTCAGATACGCAGTATTTT. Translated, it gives CASSRGGPSDTQYF.

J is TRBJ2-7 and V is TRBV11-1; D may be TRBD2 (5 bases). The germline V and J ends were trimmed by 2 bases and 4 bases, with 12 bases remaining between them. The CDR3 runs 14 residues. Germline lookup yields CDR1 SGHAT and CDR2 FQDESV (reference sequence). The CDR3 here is CASSLSGFKYEQYF. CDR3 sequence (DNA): TGTGCCAGCAGCTTATCGGGGTTTAAGTACGAGCAGTACTTC.

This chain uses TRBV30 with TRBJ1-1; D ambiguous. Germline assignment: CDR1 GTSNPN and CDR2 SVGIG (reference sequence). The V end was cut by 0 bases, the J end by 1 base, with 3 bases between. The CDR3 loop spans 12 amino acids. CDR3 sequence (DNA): TGTGCCTGGAGTGTCGGGAACACTGAAGCTTTCTTT. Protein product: CAWSVGNTEAFF. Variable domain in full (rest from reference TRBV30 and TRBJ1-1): SQTIHQWPATLVQPVGSPLSLECTVEGTSNPNLYWYRQAAGRGLQLLFYSVGIGQISSEVPQNLSASRPQDRQFILSSKKLLLSDSGFYLCAWSVGNTEAFFGQGTRLTVV.

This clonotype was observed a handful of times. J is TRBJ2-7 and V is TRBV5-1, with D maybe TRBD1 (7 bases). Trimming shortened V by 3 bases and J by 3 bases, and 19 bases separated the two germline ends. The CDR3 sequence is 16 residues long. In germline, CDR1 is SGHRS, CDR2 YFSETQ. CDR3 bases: TGCGCCAGCAGCTCGGGACTGACAGGGTCGTTCTACGAGCAGTACGTC. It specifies CASSSGLTGSFYEQYV.

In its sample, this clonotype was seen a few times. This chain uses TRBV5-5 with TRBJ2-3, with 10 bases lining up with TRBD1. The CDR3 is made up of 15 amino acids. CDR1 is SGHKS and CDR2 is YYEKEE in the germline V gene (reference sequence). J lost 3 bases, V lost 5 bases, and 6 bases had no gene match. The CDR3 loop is CASSSPGQGTDTQYF. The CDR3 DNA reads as TGTGCCAGCAGTTCGCCGGGACAGGGGACAGATACGCAGTATTTT.

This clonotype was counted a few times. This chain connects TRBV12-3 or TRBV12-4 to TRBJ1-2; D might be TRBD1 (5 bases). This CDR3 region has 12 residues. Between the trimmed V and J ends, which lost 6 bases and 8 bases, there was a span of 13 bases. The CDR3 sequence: CASRRDAWGYTF. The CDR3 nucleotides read TGTGCCAGCAGGCGGGACGCCTGGGGCTACACCTTC.

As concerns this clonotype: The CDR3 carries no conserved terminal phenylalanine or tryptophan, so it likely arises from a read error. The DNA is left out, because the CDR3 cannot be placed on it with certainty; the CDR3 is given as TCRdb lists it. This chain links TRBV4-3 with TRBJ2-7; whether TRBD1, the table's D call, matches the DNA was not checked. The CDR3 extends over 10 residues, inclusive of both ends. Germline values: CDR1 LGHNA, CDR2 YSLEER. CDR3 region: CASSPDRGVI.

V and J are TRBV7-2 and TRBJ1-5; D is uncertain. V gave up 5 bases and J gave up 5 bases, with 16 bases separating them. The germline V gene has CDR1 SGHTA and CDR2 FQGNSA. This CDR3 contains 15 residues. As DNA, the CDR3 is TGTGCCAGCAGCCCTCACGCGGGTGGTGATCAGCCCCAGCATTTT. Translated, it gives CASSPHAGGDQPQHF.

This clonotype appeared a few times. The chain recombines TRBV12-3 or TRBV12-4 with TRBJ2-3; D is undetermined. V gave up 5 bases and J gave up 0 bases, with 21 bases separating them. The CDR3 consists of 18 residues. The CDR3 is CASSPVVLVSSSTDTQYF. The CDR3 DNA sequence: TGTGCCAGCAGTCCTGTGGTCCTCGTCTCATCTAGCACAGATACGCAGTATTTT.

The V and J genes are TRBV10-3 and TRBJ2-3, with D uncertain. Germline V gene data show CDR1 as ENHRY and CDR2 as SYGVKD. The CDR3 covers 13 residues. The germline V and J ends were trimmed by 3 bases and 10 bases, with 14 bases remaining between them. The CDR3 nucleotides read TGTGCCATCAGTGAATTTGGACGGAAAGCGCAGTATTTT. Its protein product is CAISEFGRKAQYF.